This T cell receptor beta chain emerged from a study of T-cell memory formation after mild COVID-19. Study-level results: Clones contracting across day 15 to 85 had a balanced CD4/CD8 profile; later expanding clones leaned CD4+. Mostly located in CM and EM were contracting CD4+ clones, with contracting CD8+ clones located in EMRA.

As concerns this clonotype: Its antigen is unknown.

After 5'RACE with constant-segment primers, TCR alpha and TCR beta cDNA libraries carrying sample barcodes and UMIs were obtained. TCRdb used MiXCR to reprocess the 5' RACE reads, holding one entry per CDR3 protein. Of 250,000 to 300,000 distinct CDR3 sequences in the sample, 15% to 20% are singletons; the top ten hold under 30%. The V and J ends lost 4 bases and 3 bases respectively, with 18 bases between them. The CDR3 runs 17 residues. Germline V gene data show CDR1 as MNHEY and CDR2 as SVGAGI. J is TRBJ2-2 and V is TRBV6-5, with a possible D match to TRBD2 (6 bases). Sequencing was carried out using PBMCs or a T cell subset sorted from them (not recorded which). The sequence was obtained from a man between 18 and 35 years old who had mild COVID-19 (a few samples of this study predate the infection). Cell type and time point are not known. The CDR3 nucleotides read TGTGCCAGCAGTTGGGCTGCGGGGCCCTACGACACCGGGGAGCTGTTTTTT. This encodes CASSWAAGPYDTGELFF.